This note documents a single T cell receptor beta chain sequence. The data are from a study of radiation and T cells in renal cell carcinoma. The germline gives CDR1 SEHNR, CDR2 FQNEAQ (reference sequence). This CDR3 is built from 17 residues. V was pared by 0 bases and J by 1 base, with 15 bases between. Treatment defined: treatment-naive control, cytoreductive nephrectomy. This renal cell carcinoma was of the clear cell type. TCRdb keeps only in-frame clones here, not all; method: immunoSEQ multiplex PCR. The table has approximately 8,400 clones, around 64% seen once. Sequencing was performed on tumor tissue, taken from a patient whose treatment was nephrectomy without radiotherapy. The receptor was derived from a man in his 60s with renal cell carcinoma. V gene TRBV7-9 combines with J gene TRBJ1-1; D may be TRBD1 (6 bases). This CDR3 reads CASSLADSGPPNTEAFF. The CDR3 coding sequence is TGTGCCAGCAGCTTAGCGGACAGCGGACCCCCGAACACTGAAGCTTTCTTT.